This record covers a single T cell receptor beta chain. Its antigen is undetermined. The data originate from a study of Ad26.COV2.S vaccination and SARS-CoV-2 variants. Study findings and constraints: Quantification of TCR breadth and depth may have yielded underestimates of total T cell responses.

Germline V gene sequence: CDR1 MNHEY, CDR2 SVGAGI. There are 16 residues in the CDR3. The V gene lost 0 bases and the J gene lost 0 bases, with 12 bases spanning the gap. Generated by immunoSEQ multiplex PCR, the TCRdb table keeps only in-frame clones and is missing some. This table holds roughly 350,000 clones, around 88% found once. Treatment of the sample: 19 received Ad26.COV2.S at low or high dose, single or two shots; roughly five received placebo; per-sample allocation not given. The samples were gathered on day 63 after the first injection of vaccine or placebo. A Boston adult aged 18-55 years was the donor.

The chain carries TRBV6-5 and TRBJ2-7; D remains ambiguous. The sequenced sample was peripheral blood, obtained in a trial of Ad26.COV2.S vaccine versus placebo. The sequence was collected from a person between 18 and 65 years old who received the Ad26.COV2.S COVID-19 vaccine or a placebo. CDR3 region: CASSYSYRSTSYEQYF. The CDR3 DNA is TGTGCCAGCAGTTACTCGTACAGATCAACCTCCTACGAGCAGTACTTC.